The sequence of this T cell receptor beta chain was determined in a study of TIL therapy for anti-PD-1-resistant metastatic lung cancer. Study context: Tumors had a median PD-L1 proportion score of approximately 6%. Most patients had lung adenocarcinoma; a few tumors were EGFR-mutant, two ALK-rearranged; half smoked currently or formerly. Study results and caveats: TIL clonotype persistence in blood showed no apparent association with response.

The libraries were made with immunoSEQ v3. TCRdb's copy holds only in-frame clones and misses some; the assay was immunoSEQ multiplex PCR. The sample lists about 57,000 clones; around 80% were seen once. The time point here: pre-treatment sample, taken before nivolumab and TIL therapy. Enrollment ran from 2017 to early 2020. Trimming shortened V by 3 bases and J by 6 bases, and 17 bases separated the two germline ends. CDR3 length equals 16 residues. Per germline, CDR1 SNHLY and CDR2 FYNNEI. Worth noting for this clone: Its target is unknown.

The TCR was taken from a woman between 30 and 80 years old with non-small cell lung cancer. The rearrangement uses TRBV2 and TRBJ1-4, with D unclear. The sample was blood, taken at baseline. CDR3 residues: CASSDKGLTRDEKLFF. In DNA, the CDR3 is TGTGCCAGCAGTGATAAGGGCCTCACGCGGGATGAAAAACTGTTTTTT.